The sequence of this T cell receptor beta chain was determined in a study of shared clonotypes between healthy human individuals. The CDR3 extends over 13 amino acids. With 5 bases removed from V and 4 bases from J, the gap between germline ends came to 11 bases. The germline gives CDR1 MDHEN, CDR2 SYDVKM. Clones were sequenced by immunoSEQ multiplex PCR, and TCRdb holds only the in-frame ones, with some missing. Found here are roughly 490,000 clones, 76% of them singletons; the top ten hold 10% to 15%. As for this clone: Its specificity is not known.

General study results and limits: Apart from blood, nothing was sampled; tissue repertoires likely differ.

The TCR comes from a woman aged 40 to 49 in good health. Some clones in this sample may be carry-over from other donors' samples. This sequence joins TRBV28 and TRBJ1-1; D gene unclear. Input material: PBMCs. In nucleotides, the CDR3 is TGTGCCAGCAGTATCGAGGAAGGCACTGAAGCTTTCTTT. Its translation: CASSIEEGTEAFF.